Following are 21 T cell receptor beta chains from one sample sequenced in a study of T cell repertoires in cytomegalovirus infection. The antigens these receptors bind are not known. TCRdb reanalysed the reads using MiXCR and keeps one entry per CDR3 protein. The sample records about 700,000 distinct CDR3 sequences, approximately 33% being singletons. The sequenced sample was cultured PBMCs, obtained from culture after CMV antigen stimulation. The receptors shown here come from a human donor in good health (CMV status not recorded). Some clones in this sample may be carry-over from other donors' samples.

The rearrangement links TRBV11-2 to TRBJ2-7; weak D call: TRBD2 (6 bases). The CDR3 runs 12 residues. Trimming removed 6 bases from V and 7 bases from J, with 13 bases in between. Germline V CDR1 and CDR2: SGHAT, FQNNGV. Written as DNA, the CDR3 is TGTGCCAGCAGTCCGGAGGGCCAGGAGCAGTACTTC. This encodes CASSPEGQEQYF.

V is TRBV9 and J is TRBJ1-2; D not certain. Germline loops: CDR1 SGDLS, CDR2 YYNGEE. The CDR3 runs 17 residues. Trimming cost V 0 bases and J 4 bases, with 19 bases left between them. The CDR3 DNA is TGTGCCAGCAGCGTAGGGGCCCAAAGGGCAGGCTTCTATGGCTACACCTTC. Translated, it gives CASSVGAQRAGFYGYTF.

DNA of the CDR3: TGCAGTGCTAGAGACGGTGGAAAGCGCGGCGCCGGGGAGCTGTTTTTT. Protein: CSARDGGKRGAGELFF. The gene calls are TRBV20-1 and TRBJ2-2, with unresolved D. Trimming took 0 bases from V and 6 from J, leaving 17 bases between them. This CDR3 contains 16 residues. Germline-derived CDR1 and CDR2 are DFQATT and SNEGSKA (reference sequence).

The rearrangement links TRBV12-3 or TRBV12-4 to TRBJ2-7; D uncertain. The CDR3 extends over 13 amino acids. Deletions cut 3 bases from V and 2 bases from J, with 8 bases between. CDR3 amino acids: CASSFLGPYEQYF. The CDR3 nucleotides read TGTGCCAGCAGTTTTCTGGGTCCCTACGAGCAGTACTTC.

This clonotype was counted a few times. The J gene is TRBJ2-2, the V gene TRBV11-2; unclear D gene. The CDR3 length is 13 residues. Germline-derived CDR1 and CDR2 are SGHAT and FQNNGV. Trimming took off 2 bases at V and 8 bases at J, with 9 bases between the two ends. CDR3 sequence (DNA): TGTGCCAGCAGCTTATCGTACCGGGGGGAGCTGTTTTTT. Translating it yields CASSLSYRGELFF.

This clonotype appeared a few times. The gene calls are TRBV28 and TRBJ2-3; no clear D gene. V was pared by 4 bases and J by 1 base, with 15 bases between. The V gene's germline CDR1 is MDHEN and CDR2 SYDVKM. The CDR3 contains 16 residues. CDR3: CASSSRSFPGTDTQYF. Written as DNA, the CDR3 is TGTGCCAGCAGTTCCCGGAGCTTCCCTGGCACAGATACGCAGTATTTT.

This chain links TRBV20-1 with TRBJ2-4; tentatively, D is TRBD2 (6 bases). Trimming removed 7 bases from V and 4 bases from J, with 20 bases in between. Germline CDR1 reads DFQATT; CDR2 reads SNEGSKA (reference sequence). This CDR3 has 15 residues. CDR3 sequence: CSVPRGPGVKNIQYF. Written as DNA, the CDR3 is TGCAGTGTCCCCCGAGGTCCGGGGGTTAAAAACATTCAGTACTTC.

About this clonotype itself: It may be a read error: a sequence one base away is much more abundant. This CDR3 is CASSRQGNEKLIF. The CDR3 DNA reads TGTGCCAGCAGTAGGCAGGGGAATGAAAAACTGATTTTT. This sequence joins TRBV7-2 and TRBJ1-4; a possible D gene is TRBD1 (6 bases). Germline CDR1 and CDR2: SGHTA and FQGNSA. This CDR3 comprises 13 residues.

The genes are TRBV10-3 and TRBJ1-4; D may be TRBD1 (5 bases). The CDR3 is 18 amino acids. Germline values: CDR1 ENHRY, CDR2 SYGVKD. Trimming removed 2 bases from V and 3 bases from J, with 19 bases in between. The CDR3 loop reads CAISEAPGQGVSNEKLFF. CDR3 bases: TGTGCCATCAGTGAGGCCCCCGGACAAGGGGTTTCTAATGAAAAACTGTTTTTT.

J is TRBJ1-2 and V is TRBV10-3; D call uncertain. V was pared by 4 bases and J by 4 bases, with 16 bases between. Germline lookup yields CDR1 ENHRY and CDR2 SYGVKD. This CDR3 contains 15 residues. CDR3 loop: CAISAPGISPYGYTF. For the CDR3, the DNA is TGTGCCATCAGTGCCCCCGGGATCTCCCCCTATGGCTACACCTTC.

This clonotype was detected ten times or more. The chain uses TRBV7-2 and TRBJ1-2, with D possibly matching TRBD1 (6 bases). V was trimmed by 2 bases and J by 7 bases, leaving 17 bases between them. The CDR3 is 15 amino acids. Germline V CDR1 and CDR2: SGHTA, FQGNSA. The CDR3 loop reads CASSLFGGLMGGYTF. CDR3 sequence (DNA): TGTGCCAGCAGCTTATTCGGGGGGCTCATGGGTGGCTACACCTTC.

This clonotype was seen a few times. The chain has TRBV2 and TRBJ1-5; D perhaps matches TRBD1 (5 bases). Germline values: CDR1 SNHLY, CDR2 FYNNEI. This CDR3 spans 15 amino acids. V lost 1 base and J 9 bases, leaving 16 bases between the germline ends. CDR3 protein: CASSEEQDQWRPQHF. The CDR3 DNA reads as TGTGCCAGCAGTGAAGAACAGGACCAATGGAGGCCCCAGCATTTT.

This chain joins TRBV6-2 or TRBV6-3 and TRBJ2-3, with D uncertain. The CDR3 runs to 14 residues. V was trimmed by 3 bases and J by 3 bases, leaving 10 bases between them. The germline CDR1 and CDR2 sequences are MNHEY and SVGEGT. Here the CDR3 reads CASSYLALTDTQYF. In nucleotides, the CDR3 is TGTGCCAGCAGTTATTTGGCCCTTACAGATACGCAGTATTTT.

The chain has TRBV4-1 and TRBJ2-3; D remains ambiguous. V lost 3 bases and J 3 bases, leaving 16 bases between the germline ends. The CDR3 contains 16 residues. Germline V gives CDR1 MGHRA, CDR2 YSYEKL. DNA of the CDR3: TGCGCCAGCAGCCATCGGGTAGCCTCTCCTACAGATACGCAGTATTTT. Translating it yields CASSHRVASPTDTQYF.

The J gene is TRBJ1-3, the V gene TRBV20-1; a weak D match, TRBD1 (5 bases). Trimming pared 6 bases from V and 0 bases from J, leaving 15 bases between. Per the germline V gene, CDR1 is DFQATT and CDR2 is SNEGSKA (reference sequence). The CDR3 loop spans 15 amino acids. CDR3 in amino acids: CSAQRDGVSGNTIYF. CDR3 sequence (DNA): TGCAGTGCCCAACGGGACGGAGTCTCTGGAAACACCATATATTTT.

The chain uses TRBV18 and TRBJ2-7; tentatively, D is TRBD1 (5 bases). V lost 5 bases to trimming and J lost 2 bases, with 13 bases between them. CDR1 is KGHSH and CDR2 is LQKENI in the germline V gene. This CDR3 region has 14 residues. CDR3 loop: CASSTTGPPYEQYF. CDR3 coding DNA: TGTGCCAGCTCAACCACAGGACCCCCCTACGAGCAGTACTTC.

V gene TRBV5-4 combines with J gene TRBJ1-1; 10 bases line up with TRBD1. CDR3 length: 16 amino acids. Looked up from germline, CDR1 is SGHNT and CDR2 is YYREEE (reference sequence). V lost 9 bases, J lost 0 bases, and 11 bases stayed unmatched. CDR3 sequence: CATLPGQGRMNTEAFF. CDR3 DNA: TGTGCCACCCTCCCGGGACAGGGGCGAATGAACACTGAAGCTTTCTTT. The whole variable domain, remainder taken from reference TRBV5-4 and TRBJ1-1, is ETGVTQSPTHLIKTRGQQVTLRCSSQSGHNTVSWYQQALGQGPQFIFQYYREEENGRGNFPPRFSGLQFPNYSSELNVNALELDDSALYLCATLPGQGRMNTEAFFGQGTRLTVV.

This clonotype came up a few times. The rearrangement links TRBV7-2 to TRBJ1-2; 10 bases line up with TRBD1. CDR1 is SGHTA and CDR2 is FQGNSA in the germline V gene. V lost 1 base and J lost 4; bases outside the gene matches: 3. This CDR3 spans 15 amino acids. CDR3 sequence (DNA): TGTGCCAGCAGCTTAGGACAGGGGGCGGGCTATGGCTACACCTTC. It codes for CASSLGQGAGYGYTF.

The sample holds a few counts of this clonotype. The rearrangement joins TRBV11-2 to TRBJ1-2; D uncertain. The CDR3 is 16 residues long. V lost 11 bases and J 7 bases, leaving 29 bases between the germline ends. Per germline, CDR1 SGHAT and CDR2 FQNNGV. Here the CDR3 reads CALNKAGSALIGGYTF. DNA for the CDR3: TGTGCCCTCAATAAGGCGGGATCAGCCCTGATAGGTGGCTACACCTTC. The variable domain in full, completed from reference TRBV11-2 and TRBJ1-2, reads EAGVAQSPRYKIIEKRQSVAFWCNPISGHATLYWYQQILGQGPKLLIQFQNNGVVDDSQLPKDRFSAERLKGVDSTLKIQPAKLEDSAVYLCALNKAGSALIGGYTFGSGTRLTVV.

The chain is built from TRBV2 and TRBJ1-6; D is unresolved. The germline CDR1 and CDR2 sequences are SNHLY and FYNNEI. The germline V and J ends were trimmed by 6 bases and 7 bases, with 10 bases remaining between them. There are 13 residues in the CDR3. DNA of the CDR3: TGTGCCAGCAGACCAGATTCCAATTCACCCCTCCACTTT. Its protein is CASRPDSNSPLHF.

This clonotype has only a few counts. This chain uses TRBV7-2 with TRBJ2-2; D is perhaps TRBD2 (5 bases). The ends were cut back, 5 bases at V and 6 bases at J, with 10 bases in the middle. Germline CDR1 SGHTA, CDR2 FQGNSA. The CDR3 is made up of 13 amino acids. CDR3: CASSKRAAGELFF. The CDR3 region has the DNA TGTGCCAGCAGCAAGAGGGCCGCCGGGGAGCTGTTTTTT.